Listed below are T cell receptor beta chains from one sample, sequenced in a study of blood T cells in healthy people across ages. TCRdb itself ran the 5' RACE reads through MiXCR, one entry per CDR3 protein. The top ten hold approximately 23% of the sample, which has some 550,000 distinct CDR3 sequences, 45% to 55% seen once. Sequencing was performed on blood. The receptors come from a man older than 75 in good health. Both conserved end residues are part of each CDR3. Each record gives: V gene, J gene, clone size, D gene, CDR3 protein, CDR3 DNA. The D gene is left open where the match is weak. Clone size is shown for a subset of rows, as once, few, many or a class of expanded clone.

v_gene: TRBV20-1
j_gene: TRBJ1-2
abundance: .
d_gene: .
CDR3aa: CSASEGGRERTRGYTF
CDR3nt: TGCAGTGCTTCGGAGGGCGGCCGGGAACGGACGAGGGGCTACACCTTC

v_gene: TRBV9
j_gene: TRBJ1-5
abundance: .
d_gene: .
CDR3aa: CASGADQPQHF
CDR3nt: TGTGCCAGCGGGGCCGATCAGCCCCAGCATTTT

v_gene: TRBV15
j_gene: TRBJ2-1
abundance: .
d_gene: .
CDR3aa: CATSREGRSYNEQFF
CDR3nt: TGTGCCACCAGCAGAGAAGGCCGCTCCTACAATGAGCAGTTCTTC

v_gene: TRBV20-1
j_gene: TRBJ1-2
abundance: few
d_gene: .
CDR3aa: CSASLPGRYGYTF
CDR3nt: TGCAGTGCTAGTTTGCCAGGGCGGTATGGCTACACCTTC

v_gene: TRBV2
j_gene: TRBJ2-5
abundance: few
d_gene: .
CDR3aa: CASTIGFQETQYF
CDR3nt: TGTGCCAGCACCATAGGATTTCAAGAGACCCAGTACTTC

v_gene: TRBV6-5
j_gene: TRBJ2-3
abundance: many
d_gene: .
CDR3aa: CASTRGATDTQYF
CDR3nt: TGTGCCAGCACCCGGGGTGCCACAGATACGCAGTATTTT

v_gene: TRBV13
j_gene: TRBJ2-7
abundance: .
d_gene: .
CDR3aa: CASSLSGDPYEQYF
CDR3nt: TGTGCCAGCAGCCTATCAGGGGACCCCTACGAGCAGTACTTC

v_gene: TRBV21-1
j_gene: TRBJ2-2
abundance: .
d_gene: .
CDR3aa: CASKEGFHGELFF
CDR3nt: TGTGCCAGCAAGGAGGGGTTTCACGGGGAGCTGTTTTTT

v_gene: TRBV6-5
j_gene: TRBJ1-6
abundance: many
d_gene: TRBD1
CDR3aa: CASTTGQGTMGSPLHF
CDR3nt: TGTGCCAGCACCACGGGACAGGGAACCATGGGTTCACCCCTCCACTTT

v_gene: TRBV16
j_gene: TRBJ2-5
abundance: .
d_gene: TRBD1
CDR3aa: CASSQRTGGETQYF
CDR3nt: TGTGCCAGCAGCCAACGGACAGGGGGAGAGACCCAGTACTTC

v_gene: TRBV30
j_gene: TRBJ2-1
abundance: .
d_gene: .
CDR3aa: CAWSVLVAANNEQFF
CDR3nt: TGTGCCTGGAGTGTACTGGTAGCGGCCAACAATGAGCAGTTCTTC

v_gene: TRBV6-2/TRBV6-3
j_gene: TRBJ2-3
abundance: .
d_gene: .
CDR3aa: CASRHGLSTDTQYF
CDR3nt: TGTGCCAGCAGACATGGGTTAAGCACAGATACGCAGTATTTT

v_gene: TRBV7-2
j_gene: TRBJ1-6
abundance: .
d_gene: .
CDR3aa: CASSLEGGLSSPLHF
CDR3nt: TGTGCCAGCAGCTTAGAGGGGGGGCTAAGCTCACCCCTCCACTTT

v_gene: TRBV20-1
j_gene: TRBJ2-1
abundance: .
d_gene: TRBD2
CDR3aa: CSARDRVFGGGPNEQFF
CDR3nt: TGCAGTGCTAGAGATCGCGTATTCGGGGGAGGGCCAAATGAGCAGTTCTTC

v_gene: TRBV28
j_gene: TRBJ2-5
abundance: .
d_gene: TRBD2
CDR3aa: CASSGTSGEETQYF
CDR3nt: TGTGCCAGCAGTGGGACTAGCGGGGAAGAGACCCAGTACTTC

v_gene: TRBV6-2/TRBV6-3
j_gene: TRBJ2-1
abundance: .
d_gene: TRBD2
CDR3aa: CASSSGGSEFF
CDR3nt: TGTGCCAGCAGTAGCGGGGGTAGCGAGTTCTTC

v_gene: TRBV12-3/TRBV12-4
j_gene: TRBJ2-7
abundance: .
d_gene: .
CDR3aa: CASSAGQIYEQYF
CDR3nt: TGTGCCAGCAGTGCGGGACAGATCTACGAGCAGTACTTC

v_gene: TRBV7-2
j_gene: TRBJ1-1
abundance: few
d_gene: TRBD1
CDR3aa: CASRVQGVDTEAFF
CDR3nt: TGTGCCAGCAGGGTGCAGGGGGTAGACACTGAAGCTTTCTTT

v_gene: TRBV14
j_gene: TRBJ2-1
abundance: .
d_gene: .
CDR3aa: CASSRRGSYNEQFF
CDR3nt: TGTGCCAGCAGCCGCCGAGGCTCCTACAATGAGCAGTTCTTC

v_gene: TRBV10-3
j_gene: TRBJ2-1
abundance: many
d_gene: TRBD2
CDR3aa: CAISEYRAGPYNEQFF
CDR3nt: TGTGCCATCAGTGAGTATCGAGCGGGACCCTACAATGAGCAGTTCTTC

v_gene: TRBV6-6
j_gene: TRBJ2-5
abundance: .
d_gene: .
CDR3aa: CASSGAGTQETQYF
CDR3nt: TGTGCCAGCAGCGGGGCAGGTACTCAAGAGACCCAGTACTTC

v_gene: TRBV5-1
j_gene: TRBJ1-2
abundance: .
d_gene: .
CDR3aa: CASSLVQGWGGYTF
CDR3nt: TGCGCCAGCAGCTTGGTCCAGGGCTGGGGTGGCTACACCTTC

v_gene: TRBV24-1
j_gene: TRBJ2-5
abundance: .
d_gene: TRBD2
CDR3aa: CATSDSRAGVATQYF
CDR3nt: TGTGCCACCAGTGATTCTCGAGCGGGAGTGGCGACCCAGTACTTC

v_gene: TRBV12-3/TRBV12-4
j_gene: TRBJ2-3
abundance: .
d_gene: TRBD2
CDR3aa: CASSLSGGKTTDTQYF
CDR3nt: TGTGCCAGCAGTTTATCGGGGGGGAAGACCACAGATACGCAGTATTTT

v_gene: TRBV20-1
j_gene: TRBJ2-3
abundance: .
d_gene: TRBD2
CDR3aa: CSARPLAGVTDTQYF
CDR3nt: TGCAGTGCTAGGCCACTAGCGGGGGTCACAGATACGCAGTATTTT

v_gene: TRBV6-6
j_gene: TRBJ2-6
abundance: many
d_gene: TRBD1
CDR3aa: CASYTGDGANVLTF
CDR3nt: TGTGCCAGCTACACAGGGGATGGGGCCAACGTCCTGACTTTC

v_gene: TRBV7-2
j_gene: TRBJ2-7
abundance: few
d_gene: .
CDR3aa: CASSLGRQSSYEQYF
CDR3nt: TGTGCCAGCAGCTTAGGCCGGCAAAGCTCCTACGAGCAGTACTTC

v_gene: TRBV7-9
j_gene: TRBJ2-7
abundance: .
d_gene: TRBD1
CDR3aa: CASSPNRGLEQYF
CDR3nt: TGTGCCAGCAGCCCAAACAGGGGGCTCGAGCAGTACTTC

v_gene: TRBV18
j_gene: TRBJ2-1
abundance: .
d_gene: .
CDR3aa: CASSPLTGVKNNEQFF
CDR3nt: TGTGCCAGCTCACCACTTACGGGAGTCAAGAACAATGAGCAGTTCTTC

v_gene: TRBV12-3/TRBV12-4
j_gene: TRBJ2-5
abundance: .
d_gene: .
CDR3aa: CASSPADLTQYF
CDR3nt: TGTGCCAGCAGCCCCGCGGACCTGACCCAGTACTTC

v_gene: TRBV4-3
j_gene: TRBJ2-1
abundance: .
d_gene: .
CDR3aa: CASSVAGYHNEQFF
CDR3nt: TGCGCCAGCAGCGTGGCGGGGTACCACAATGAGCAGTTCTTC

v_gene: TRBV7-3
j_gene: TRBJ1-5
abundance: few
d_gene: .
CDR3aa: CASSPASNQPQHF
CDR3nt: TGTGCCAGCAGCCCGGCTAGCAATCAGCCCCAGCATTTT

v_gene: TRBV6-5
j_gene: TRBJ1-4
abundance: .
d_gene: .
CDR3aa: CAGRCGRGEKLFF
CDR3nt: TGTGCCGGCAGGTGTGGACGGGGAGAAAAACTGTTTTTT

v_gene: TRBV15
j_gene: TRBJ2-3
abundance: few
d_gene: .
CDR3aa: CATSRDRGSVGTDTQYF
CDR3nt: TGTGCCACCAGCAGAGATCGCGGGTCAGTCGGCACAGATACGCAGTATTTT

v_gene: TRBV29-1
j_gene: TRBJ2-5
abundance: few
d_gene: .
CDR3aa: CSVGGWDQETQYF
CDR3nt: TGCAGCGTTGGTGGCTGGGACCAAGAGACCCAGTACTTC

v_gene: TRBV3-1
j_gene: TRBJ2-7
abundance: .
d_gene: .
CDR3aa: CASSQDLTYEQYF
CDR3nt: TGTGCCAGCAGCCAAGATCTAACCTACGAGCAGTACTTC

v_gene: TRBV12-3/TRBV12-4
j_gene: TRBJ2-3
abundance: .
d_gene: TRBD2
CDR3aa: CASSPRTSGYTDTQYF
CDR3nt: TGTGCCAGCAGTCCCCGGACTAGCGGATACACAGATACGCAGTATTTT

v_gene: TRBV25-1
j_gene: TRBJ2-5
abundance: .
d_gene: TRBD1
CDR3aa: CASSEYAGTGGSYNEQYF
CDR3nt: TGTGCCAGCAGTGAATATGCTGGGACAGGTGGCTCCTACAATGAGCAGTACTTC

v_gene: TRBV28
j_gene: TRBJ2-7
abundance: few
d_gene: .
CDR3aa: CASSLTGPTYEQYF
CDR3nt: TGTGCCAGCAGTTTAACGGGACCAACCTACGAGCAGTACTTC

v_gene: TRBV12-3/TRBV12-4
j_gene: TRBJ1-2
abundance: .
d_gene: .
CDR3aa: CASSVTGANYGYTF
CDR3nt: TGTGCCAGCAGTGTAACAGGAGCTAACTATGGCTACACCTTC

v_gene: TRBV6-2/TRBV6-3
j_gene: TRBJ2-1
abundance: .
d_gene: .
CDR3aa: CASSSLRGKAYNEQFF
CDR3nt: TGTGCCAGCAGCTCCCTAAGGGGGAAGGCCTACAATGAGCAGTTCTTC

v_gene: TRBV30
j_gene: TRBJ2-7
abundance: .
d_gene: .
CDR3aa: CAWNPGRYSSYEQYF
CDR3nt: TGTGCCTGGAACCCTGGGCGGTACAGCTCCTACGAGCAGTACTTC

v_gene: TRBV7-8
j_gene: TRBJ2-7
abundance: .
d_gene: TRBD1
CDR3aa: CASKGQGYEQYF
CDR3nt: TGTGCCAGCAAAGGACAGGGATACGAGCAGTACTTC

v_gene: TRBV12-3/TRBV12-4
j_gene: TRBJ2-5
abundance: .
d_gene: TRBD2
CDR3aa: CASSQQLADYNEQYF
CDR3nt: TGTGCCAGCAGCCAACAACTAGCGGACTACAATGAGCAGTACTTC

v_gene: TRBV12-3/TRBV12-4
j_gene: TRBJ2-1
abundance: few
d_gene: TRBD1
CDR3aa: CASSKDRNYNEQFF
CDR3nt: TGTGCCAGCAGTAAGGACAGGAATTACAATGAGCAGTTCTTC

v_gene: TRBV6-1
j_gene: TRBJ2-7
abundance: .
d_gene: .
CDR3aa: CASNSAGSIYEQYF
CDR3nt: TGTGCCAGCAATTCTGCAGGGAGCATCTACGAGCAGTACTTC

v_gene: TRBV6-5
j_gene: TRBJ2-5
abundance: .
d_gene: .
CDR3aa: CASSGPMGGDETQYF
CDR3nt: TGTGCCAGCAGTGGACCCATGGGGGGAGATGAGACCCAGTACTTC

v_gene: TRBV4-3
j_gene: TRBJ2-2
abundance: .
d_gene: .
CDR3aa: CASSQELVGSGELFF
CDR3nt: TGCGCCAGCAGCCAAGAACTCGTGGGATCCGGGGAGCTGTTTTTT

v_gene: TRBV3-1
j_gene: TRBJ1-1
abundance: .
d_gene: .
CDR3aa: CASTQQGNGRTEAFF
CDR3nt: TGTGCCAGCACCCAACAGGGTAATGGTAGGACTGAAGCTTTCTTT

v_gene: TRBV7-9
j_gene: TRBJ2-7
abundance: .
d_gene: TRBD1
CDR3aa: CASSSWRTGEFYEQYF
CDR3nt: TGTGCCAGCAGCTCGTGGCGGACAGGGGAGTTCTACGAGCAGTACTTC

v_gene: TRBV5-6
j_gene: TRBJ2-1
abundance: few
d_gene: TRBD2
CDR3aa: CASTPLAGVYNEQFF
CDR3nt: TGTGCCAGCACCCCTCTAGCGGGGGTATACAATGAGCAGTTCTTC

v_gene: TRBV5-6
j_gene: TRBJ1-2
abundance: .
d_gene: .
CDR3aa: CASRKRTDYGYTF
CDR3nt: TGTGCCAGCAGAAAAAGGACGGACTATGGCTACACCTTC

v_gene: TRBV9
j_gene: TRBJ2-3
abundance: .
d_gene: TRBD2
CDR3aa: CASSVGPGGGSTDTQYF
CDR3nt: TGTGCCAGCAGCGTAGGGCCCGGCGGGGGGAGCACAGATACGCAGTATTTT

v_gene: TRBV27
j_gene: TRBJ2-7
abundance: .
d_gene: .
CDR3aa: CASQGASGYEQYF
CDR3nt: TGTGCCAGCCAGGGGGCTAGCGGCTACGAGCAGTACTTC

v_gene: TRBV6-6
j_gene: TRBJ2-3
abundance: many
d_gene: .
CDR3aa: CASSTADTQYF
CDR3nt: TGTGCCAGCAGCACTGCAGATACGCAGTATTTT